The 31 T cell receptor beta chains given below trace back to one sample, sequenced in a study of T cells in Graves' hyperthyroidism and ophthalmopathy. It was RNA transcripts that yielded the amplified TCR beta CDR3 regions. TCR CDR3 underwent first-round RT-PCR with the HTBI primer set. TCRdb redid the calling of the multiplex PCR reads with MiXCR, one entry per CDR3 protein. Counted here are about 380,000 distinct CDR3 sequences, 13% occurring once; the ten biggest clones make up around 20%. The sequenced sample consisted of blood. Receptors were obtained from a man younger than 40 with Graves' hyperthyroidism that later progressed to Graves' ophthalmopathy.

This clonotype was counted many times. The V call is TRBV6-1, the J call TRBJ1-2; TRBD1 is a possible D gene (5 bases). The CDR3 contains 11 residues. Trimming removed 7 bases at V and 8 bases at J, with 11 bases between. Germline loops: CDR1 MNHNS, CDR2 SASEGT. The CDR3, as DNA: TGTGCCAGCATCTTCAGGGACGGCTACACCTTC. Its protein is CASIFRDGYTF.

This rearrangement joins TRBV13 to TRBJ1-2, with D possibly being TRBD1 (6 bases). Germline V gives CDR1 PRHDT, CDR2 FYEKMQ (reference sequence). This CDR3 is built from 14 residues. V lost 2 bases to trimming and J lost 4 bases, with 11 bases between them. CDR3: CASSLQGLRYGYTF. The CDR3 DNA sequence: TGTGCCAGCAGCTTACAGGGGCTACGCTATGGCTACACCTTC.

The gene calls are TRBV11-3 and TRBJ1-2; no firm D call. CDR3 length: 16 residues. V lost 2 bases and J lost 1, with 14 bases in between. In germline, CDR1 is SGHNT, CDR2 YENEEA. The CDR3 DNA follows: TGTGCCAGCAGCTTAAGTTTGGACGATTTTAACTATGGCTACACCTTC. This translates into CASSLSLDDFNYGYTF.

Ten or more counts support this clonotype. This chain connects TRBV7-8 to TRBJ2-7; possible D gene TRBD1, 6 bases. Trimming pared 5 bases from V and 6 bases from J, leaving 11 bases between. The CDR3 is made up of 12 amino acids. CDR1 is SGHVS, CDR2 FQNEAQ, per germline. CDR3: CASSQPGVEQYF. In DNA form, the CDR3 reads TGTGCCAGCAGCCAACCAGGGGTCGAGCAGTACTTC.

This clonotype has at least ten counts. The chain couples TRBV20-1 to TRBJ2-7; D unresolved. The germline gives CDR1 DFQATT, CDR2 SNEGSKA (reference sequence). Trimming stripped 6 bases from V and 0 bases from J, with 12 bases between. The CDR3 has 13 amino acids. The CDR3 is CSASPRNSYEQYF. The CDR3 DNA follows: TGCAGTGCGTCACCTCGGAACTCCTACGAGCAGTACTTC.

Only a few counts were recorded for this clonotype. The rearrangement uses TRBV7-9 and TRBJ2-4; weak D call: TRBD2 (5 bases). Trimming took 5 bases from V and 0 from J, leaving 14 bases between them. The CDR3 is made up of 16 amino acids. Germline V gene lookup returns CDR1 SEHNR and CDR2 FQNEAQ (reference sequence). The CDR3 bases are TGTGCCAGCAGCCCGGGAAGGCAGATAGCCAAAAACATTCAGTACTTC. Amino acid sequence: CASSPGRQIAKNIQYF.

This clonotype was counted many times. The V gene is TRBV12-5, the J gene TRBJ1-5; a weak D match, TRBD1 (5 bases). Trimming shortened V by 6 bases and J by 5 bases, and 14 bases separated the two germline ends. Germline V gene sequence: CDR1 LGHNT, CDR2 FRNRAP. The CDR3 runs 14 residues. The CDR3 coding sequence is TGTGCTAGTGGCCGCCTCACGGGGGATCAGCCCCAGCATTTT. Its protein is CASGRLTGDQPQHF.

In this sample, this clonotype turned up a few times. This sequence joins TRBV5-1 and TRBJ2-7; 12 nucleotides align to TRBD1. The CDR3 spans 16 residues. The V gene's germline CDR1 is SGHRS and CDR2 YFSETQ. The J segment lost 6 bases and the V segment lost 6 bases, leaving 13 bases of the junction unmatched. The CDR3 DNA is TGCGCCAGCACACAATTTAGCGGGACAGGGGGCGCCGAGCAGTACTTC. Amino acid sequence: CASTQFSGTGGAEQYF.

This clonotype was recorded at least ten times. The chain couples TRBV30 to TRBJ2-5, with D perhaps matching TRBD1 or TRBD2 (5 bases each). CDR3 length: 13 amino acids. V was trimmed by 1 base and J by 5 bases, leaving 11 bases between them. Germline-derived CDR1 and CDR2 are GTSNPN and SVGIG (reference sequence). The CDR3 coding sequence is TGTGCCTGGAGTGCTGGGGGTTCGGAGACCCAGTACTTC. Translated: CAWSAGGSETQYF.

This clonotype was counted between two and nine times. The chain carries TRBV12-3 or TRBV12-4 and TRBJ2-1, with 7 bases identical to TRBD1. V dropped 0 bases and J dropped 4; count of bases not matched to a gene: 3. CDR3 length: 15 amino acids. The CDR3 here is CASSLAGDRYNEQFF. The CDR3, as DNA: TGTGCCAGCAGTTTAGCGGGGGACAGATACAATGAGCAGTTCTTC.

This chain joins TRBV6-4 and TRBJ2-7, with 9 positions matching TRBD2. The CDR3 spans 16 residues. Germline lookup yields CDR1 MRHNA and CDR2 SNTAGT. Trimming removed 6 bases from V and 4 bases from J; junction bases left unmatched: 13. In nucleotides, the CDR3 is TGTGCCAGCAGCCCCCGGCTAGCGGGGAAAAAGTACGAGCAGTACTTC. Translating gives CASSPRLAGKKYEQYF.

This clonotype has a handful of counts. The genes are TRBV7-3 and TRBJ2-7; D not resolved. Between the trimmed V and J ends, which lost 2 bases and 5 bases, there was a span of 10 bases. CDR3 length: 13 residues. CDR1 SGHTA and CDR2 FQGTGA come from the germline V gene. CDR3 sequence: CASSLLGRHEQYF. The CDR3 DNA is TGTGCCAGCAGCTTACTCGGCCGCCACGAGCAGTACTTC. The variable domain in full, completed from reference TRBV7-3 and TRBJ2-7, reads GAGVSQTPSNKVTEKGKYVELRCDPISGHTALYWYRQSLGQGPEFLIYFQGTGAADDSGLPNDRFFAVRPEGSVSTLKIQRTERGDSAVYLCASSLLGRHEQYFGPGTRLTVT.

This clonotype occurred many times. The V gene is TRBV24-1, the J gene TRBJ2-3, with 7 nucleotides matching TRBD1. This CDR3 has 16 amino acids. Germline CDR1 and CDR2: KGHDR and SFDVKD. The ends lost 2 bases at V and 4 bases at J; junction bases unmatched: 8. CDR3 sequence (DNA): TGTGCCACCAGTGATTGGAAAGGGGGCTTGGCAGATACGCAGTATTTT. Translation: CATSDWKGGLADTQYF.

Only a few counts were recorded for this clonotype. This chain uses TRBV4-1 with TRBJ2-7, with 7 nucleotides matching TRBD1. The junction had 4 bases not matched to a gene; V was cut back by 0 bases and J by 2 bases. This CDR3 comprises 15 residues. Germline CDR1 reads MGHRA; CDR2 reads YSYEKL. For the CDR3, the DNA is TGCGCCAGCAGCCAAGATAGGGGGCGTCCCTACGAGCAGTACTTC. It is translated as CASSQDRGRPYEQYF.

The sample holds many counts of this clonotype. This chain connects TRBV2 to TRBJ1-6; a weak D match, TRBD1 (6 bases). CDR1 is SNHLY and CDR2 is FYNNEI in the germline V gene. The germline V and J ends were trimmed by 3 bases and 7 bases, with 13 bases remaining between them. CDR3 length equals 15 residues. This CDR3 is CASSDLQGGNSPLHF. CDR3 bases: TGTGCCAGCAGTGATCTACAGGGAGGGAATTCACCCCTCCACTTT.

Ten or more counts support this clonotype. The chain uses TRBV19 and TRBJ1-1, with 7 bases aligning to TRBD1. The ends lost 6 bases at V and 7 bases at J; junction bases unmatched: 8. CDR1 and CDR2 from the germline V gene are LNHDA and SQIVND (reference sequence). This CDR3 spans 13 amino acids. CDR3 DNA: TGTGCCAGTAGGCCGGGACAGATGTTTGAAGCTTTCTTT. Its protein is CASRPGQMFEAFF.

This clonotype was recorded many times. The CDR3 here is CASSTPRERGGRDNEQFF. The CDR3 region has the DNA TGTGCCAGCAGTACCCCCAGGGAGCGGGGGGGCCGCGACAATGAGCAGTTCTTC. The rearrangement links TRBV28 to TRBJ2-1, with TRBD2 matching 10 bases. The CDR3 covers 18 residues. In germline, CDR1 is MDHEN, CDR2 SYDVKM. The V and J ends lost 5 bases and 5 bases, in that order; junction bases with no gene match: 15.

As regards this clonotype: A much larger clone lies a single base off, so this may be a read error. The chain links TRBV10-3 to TRBJ1-2; D is unclear. The V gene lost 4 bases and the J gene lost 6 bases, with 12 bases spanning the gap. The CDR3 contains 13 residues. Germline V lookup: CDR1 ENHRY, CDR2 SYGVKD. The CDR3 region is CAISVSRKDGYTF. In DNA, the CDR3 is TGTGCCATCAGTGTCTCCAGGAAAGATGGCTACACCTTC.

This clonotype showed up many times. The chain links TRBV28 to TRBJ2-1; 7 bases match TRBD2. The germline CDR1 and CDR2 sequences are MDHEN and SYDVKM. The CDR3 consists of 15 residues. V was clipped by 5 bases and J by 3 bases; unmatched bases: 7. CDR3 nucleotides: TGTGCCAGCAGTCCTCCTGGACTAGTCTACAATGAGCAGTTCTTC. Translation gives CASSPPGLVYNEQFF.

This clonotype was recorded a few times. The chain couples TRBV5-6 to TRBJ2-1; TRBD2 agrees at 11 bases. CDR1 is SGHDT, CDR2 YYEEEE, per germline. V lost 2 bases to trimming and J lost 3 bases; unmatched junction nucleotides: 7. CDR3 size: 17 residues. The DNA for the CDR3 is TGTGCCAGCAGCTTTTCCGCCCTAGCGGGGGGCTACAATGAGCAGTTCTTC. Translation gives CASSFSALAGGYNEQFF.

Only a few counts were recorded for this clonotype. The chain is built from TRBV28 and TRBJ2-2; D may be TRBD1 (5 bases). The CDR3 extends over 11 amino acids. The ends were cut back, 5 bases at V and 13 bases at J, with 11 bases in the middle. Germline CDR1 MDHEN, CDR2 SYDVKM. The CDR3, as DNA: TGTGCCAGCAGTGTCAGGGATCGGCTGTTTTTT. This codes for CASSVRDRLFF. Full variable domain (rest looked up from reference TRBV28 and TRBJ2-2): DVKVTQSSRYLVKRTGEKVFLECVQDMDHENMFWYRQDPGLGLRLIYFSYDVKMKEKGDIPEGYSVSREKKERFSLILESASTNQTSMYLCASSVRDRLFFGEGSRLTVL.

This clonotype was seen ten or more times. The rearrangement joins TRBV28 to TRBJ1-4; 10 positions agree with TRBD1. This CDR3 has 17 amino acids. J gave up 2 bases and V 8 bases, and 11 bases lay outside the gene matches. CDR1 and CDR2 (germline): MDHEN, SYDVKM. CDR3 residues: CASRPGQGQRTNEKLFF. DNA of the CDR3: TGTGCCAGCCGGCCGGGACAGGGGCAGCGGACTAATGAAAAACTGTTTTTT.

This clonotype was found a few times. The J gene is TRBJ2-1, the V gene TRBV6-2 or TRBV6-3; TRBD2 aligns across 14 bases. The germline V gene has CDR1 MNHEY and CDR2 SVGEGT. This CDR3 comprises 17 residues. The V and J ends lost 0 bases and 8 bases, in that order; junction bases with no gene match: 6. This chain's CDR3 is CASSYSETSGGAYEQFF. CDR3 in DNA: TGTGCCAGCAGTTACTCGGAGACTAGCGGGGGGGCTTATGAGCAGTTCTTC.

This rearrangement joins TRBV2 to TRBJ1-5; possibly TRBD1 for D (5 bases). The CDR3 consists of 15 residues. V lost 3 bases to trimming and J lost 5 bases, with 14 bases between them. Germline values: CDR1 SNHLY, CDR2 FYNNEI. The CDR3 protein is CASSEEQVNHQPQHF. The CDR3 nucleotides are TGTGCCAGCAGTGAGGAACAGGTGAACCATCAGCCCCAGCATTTT.

This clonotype was detected only a few times. The CDR3, as DNA: TGCAGTGCCAAAGGAAGCCGTCGCTCGGGGATGAACACCGGGGAGCTGTTTTTT. Amino acids: CSAKGSRRSGMNTGELFF. The rearrangement links TRBV20-1 to TRBJ2-2; TRBD2 is a possible D gene (5 bases). This CDR3 is built from 18 residues. Germline V lookup: CDR1 DFQATT, CDR2 SNEGSKA (reference sequence). Trimming removed 6 bases at V and 1 base at J, with 24 bases between.

This clonotype occurred many times. The chain is built from TRBV10-1 and TRBJ2-2, with D perhaps TRBD1 or TRBD2 (5 bases each). CDR1 and CDR2 (germline): WNHNN, SYGVQD (reference sequence). This CDR3 region has 15 residues. Trimming took 4 bases from V and 7 from J, leaving 16 bases between them. The CDR3 region has the DNA TGCGCCAGCAGTGGGTACCCGGGGCTCATCGGGGAGCTGTTTTTT. It encodes CASSGYPGLIGELFF.

The chain recombines TRBV14 with TRBJ1-2; 7 bases match TRBD1. J was trimmed by 2 bases and V by 3 bases; bases with no gene match: 6. Germline CDR1 SGHDN, CDR2 FVKESK. The CDR3 is 15 amino acids. The CDR3 reads CASSHPGTVNYGYTF. Written as DNA, the CDR3 is TGTGCCAGCAGCCACCCCGGGACAGTAAACTATGGCTACACCTTC.

The V call is TRBV7-3, the J call TRBJ2-7, with TRBD2 matching over 11 bases. From germline, CDR1 is SGHTA and CDR2 FQGTGA. With V trimmed by 5 bases and J by 5 bases, 8 bases remained unmatched. The CDR3 is made up of 15 amino acids. CDR3: CASSPGTSGSHEQYF. The DNA of the CDR3 is TGTGCCAGCAGCCCCGGGACTAGCGGTTCTCACGAGCAGTACTTC.

This clonotype came up once. Given a much more abundant clone one base away, this may be a read error. The chain joins TRBV20-1 to TRBJ2-5, with D perhaps matching TRBD1 (6 bases). The CDR3 consists of 14 residues. The germline V gene encodes CDR1 DFQATT and CDR2 SNEGSKA (reference sequence). In nucleotides, the CDR3 is TGCAGTGCTAGTCGAGGGGGATACCAAGAGAGCCAGTACTTC. This gives the protein CSASRGGYQESQYF.

A few counts support this clonotype. The genes are TRBV7-9 and TRBJ1-1; D unclear. Trimming removed 4 bases at V and 0 bases at J, with 12 bases between. The length of the CDR3 is 15 residues. Germline assignment: CDR1 SEHNR and CDR2 FQNEAQ (reference sequence). The DNA for the CDR3 is TGTGCCAGCAGCTCTTTTAACGGTATGAACACTGAAGCTTTCTTT. Translation: CASSSFNGMNTEAFF.

This clonotype was counted at least ten times. The V call is TRBV28, the J call TRBJ2-7, with 11 bases aligning to TRBD1. Germline V gene data show CDR1 as MDHEN and CDR2 as SYDVKM. CDR3 length: 14 amino acids. Trimming at V came to 4 bases and at J to 4 bases, leaving 3 bases not matched to a gene. The CDR3: CASSSGDRGYEQYF. In DNA form, the CDR3 reads TGTGCCAGCAGTTCCGGGGACAGGGGGTACGAGCAGTACTTC.